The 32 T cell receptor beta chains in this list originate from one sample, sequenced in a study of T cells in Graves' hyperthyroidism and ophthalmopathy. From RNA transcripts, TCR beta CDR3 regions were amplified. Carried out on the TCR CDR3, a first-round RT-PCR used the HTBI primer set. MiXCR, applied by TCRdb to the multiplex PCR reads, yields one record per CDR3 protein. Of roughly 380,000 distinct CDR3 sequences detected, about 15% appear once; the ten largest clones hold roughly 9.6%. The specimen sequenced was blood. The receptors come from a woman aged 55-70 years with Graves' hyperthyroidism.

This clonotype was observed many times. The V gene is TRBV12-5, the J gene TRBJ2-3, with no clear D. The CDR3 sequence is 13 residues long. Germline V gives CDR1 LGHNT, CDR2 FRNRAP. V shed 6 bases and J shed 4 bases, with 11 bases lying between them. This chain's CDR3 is CASGPRGADTQYF. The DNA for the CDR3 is TGTGCTAGTGGACCCCGTGGGGCAGATACGCAGTATTTT.

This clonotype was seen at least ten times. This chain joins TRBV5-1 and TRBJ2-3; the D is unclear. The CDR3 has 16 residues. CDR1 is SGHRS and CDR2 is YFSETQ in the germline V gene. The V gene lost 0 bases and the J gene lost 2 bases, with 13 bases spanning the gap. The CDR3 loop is CASSLGFPVSTDTQYF. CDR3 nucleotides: TGCGCCAGCAGCTTGGGGTTCCCCGTCTCCACAGATACGCAGTATTTT. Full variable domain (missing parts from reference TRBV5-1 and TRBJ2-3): KAGVTQTPRYLIKTRGQQVTLSCSPISGHRSVSWYQQTPGQGLQFLFEYFSETQRNKGNFPGRFSGRQFSNSRSEMNVSTLELGDSALYLCASSLGFPVSTDTQYFGPGTRLTVL.

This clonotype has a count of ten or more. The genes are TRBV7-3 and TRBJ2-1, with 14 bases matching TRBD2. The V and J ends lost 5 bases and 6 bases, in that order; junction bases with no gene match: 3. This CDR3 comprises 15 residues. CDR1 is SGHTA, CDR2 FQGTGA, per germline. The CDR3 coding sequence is TGTGCCAGCAGCATCGGACTAGCGGGAGGCAATGAGCAGTTCTTC. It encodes CASSIGLAGGNEQFF.

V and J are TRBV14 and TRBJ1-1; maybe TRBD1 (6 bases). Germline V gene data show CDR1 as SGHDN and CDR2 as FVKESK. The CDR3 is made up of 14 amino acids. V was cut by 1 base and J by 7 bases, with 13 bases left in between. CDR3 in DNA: TGTGCCAGCAGCCAAGTAATGGACAGCCATGAAGCTTTCTTT. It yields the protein CASSQVMDSHEAFF.

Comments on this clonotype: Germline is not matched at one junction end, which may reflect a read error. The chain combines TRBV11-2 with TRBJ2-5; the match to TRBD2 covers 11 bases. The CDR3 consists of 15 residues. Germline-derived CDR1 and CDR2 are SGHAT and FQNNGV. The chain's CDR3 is CASSDTSGRPKTQYF. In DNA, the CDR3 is TGCGCCAGCAGCGACACTAGCGGGAGACCGAAGACCCAGTACTTC.

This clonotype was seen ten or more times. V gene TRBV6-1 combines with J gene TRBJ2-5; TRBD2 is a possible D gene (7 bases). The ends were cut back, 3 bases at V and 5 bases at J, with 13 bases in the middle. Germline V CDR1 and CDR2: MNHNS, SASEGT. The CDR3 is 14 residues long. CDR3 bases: TGTGCCAGCAGTGACCGGGGGGCGCGTGAGACCCAGTACTTC. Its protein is CASSDRGARETQYF.

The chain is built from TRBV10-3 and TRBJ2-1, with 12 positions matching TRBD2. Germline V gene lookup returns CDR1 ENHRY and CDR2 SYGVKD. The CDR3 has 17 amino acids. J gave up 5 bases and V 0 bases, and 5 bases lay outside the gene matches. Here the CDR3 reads CAISESLAGGTNNEQFF. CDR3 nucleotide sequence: TGTGCCATCAGTGAGTCGCTAGCGGGAGGGACGAACAATGAGCAGTTCTTC.

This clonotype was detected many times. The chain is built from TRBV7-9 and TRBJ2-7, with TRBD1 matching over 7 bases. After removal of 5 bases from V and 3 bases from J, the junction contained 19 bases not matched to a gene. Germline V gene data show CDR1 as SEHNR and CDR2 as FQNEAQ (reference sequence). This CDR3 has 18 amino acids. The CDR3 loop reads CASSLLTGPSKGVYEQYF. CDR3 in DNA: TGTGCCAGCAGCCTCCTGACAGGGCCCAGTAAAGGGGTCTACGAGCAGTACTTC.

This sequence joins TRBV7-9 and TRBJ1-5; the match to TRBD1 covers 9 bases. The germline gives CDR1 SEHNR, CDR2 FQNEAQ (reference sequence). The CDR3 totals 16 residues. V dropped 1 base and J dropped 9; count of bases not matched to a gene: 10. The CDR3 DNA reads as TGTGCCAGCAGCTTAGAGGGACAGGGACCCGCAAGGCCCCAGCATTTT. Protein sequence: CASSLEGQGPARPQHF.

This CDR3 reads CASSISPGWGEQFF. CDR3 bases: TGTGCCAGTAGTATCTCTCCCGGGTGGGGTGAGCAGTTCTTC. The genes are TRBV19 and TRBJ2-1; no clear D gene. Germline loops: CDR1 LNHDA, CDR2 SQIVND (reference sequence). CDR3 length: 14 residues. Trimming left V 3 bases short and J 9 bases short, with 15 bases between.

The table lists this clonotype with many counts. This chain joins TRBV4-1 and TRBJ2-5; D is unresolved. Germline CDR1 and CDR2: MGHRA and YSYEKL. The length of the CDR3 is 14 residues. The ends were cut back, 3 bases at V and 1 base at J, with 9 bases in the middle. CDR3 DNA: TGCGCCAGCAGCCAGCCCACAGTCCAAGAGACCCAGTACTTC. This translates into CASSQPTVQETQYF.

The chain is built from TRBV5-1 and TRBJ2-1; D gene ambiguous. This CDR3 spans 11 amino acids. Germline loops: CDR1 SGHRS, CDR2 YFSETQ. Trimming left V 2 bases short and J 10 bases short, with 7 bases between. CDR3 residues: CASSFVQEQFF. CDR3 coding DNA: TGCGCCAGCAGCTTCGTACAGGAGCAGTTCTTC. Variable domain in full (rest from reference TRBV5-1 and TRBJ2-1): KAGVTQTPRYLIKTRGQQVTLSCSPISGHRSVSWYQQTPGQGLQFLFEYFSETQRNKGNFPGRFSGRQFSNSRSEMNVSTLELGDSALYLCASSFVQEQFFGPGTRLTVL.

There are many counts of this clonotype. CDR3: CASSAGTSVTSTDTQYF. As DNA, the CDR3 is TGTGCCAGTAGTGCCGGGACTAGCGTCACAAGCACAGATACGCAGTATTTT. The V call is TRBV19, the J call TRBJ2-3; 10 bases fit TRBD2. Trimming cost V 5 bases and J 0 bases; bases outside gene matches: 8. The CDR3 sequence is 17 residues long. CDR1 LNHDA and CDR2 SQIVND come from the germline V gene (reference sequence).

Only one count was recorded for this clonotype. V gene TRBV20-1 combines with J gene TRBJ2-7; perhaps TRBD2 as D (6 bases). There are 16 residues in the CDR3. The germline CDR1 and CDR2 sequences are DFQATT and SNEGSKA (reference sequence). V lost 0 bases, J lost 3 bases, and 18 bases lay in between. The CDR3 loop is CSARDIWAGSNYEQYF. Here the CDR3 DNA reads TGCAGTGCTAGAGATATTTGGGCGGGAAGTAACTACGAGCAGTACTTC.

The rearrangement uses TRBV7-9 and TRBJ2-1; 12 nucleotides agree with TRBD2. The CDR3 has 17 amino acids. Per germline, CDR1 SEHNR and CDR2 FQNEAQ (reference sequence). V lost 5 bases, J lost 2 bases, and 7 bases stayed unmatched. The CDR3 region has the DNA TGTGCCAGCAGCCCGCTACTAGCGGGAGGCCCCTACAATGAGCAGTTCTTC. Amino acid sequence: CASSPLLAGGPYNEQFF.

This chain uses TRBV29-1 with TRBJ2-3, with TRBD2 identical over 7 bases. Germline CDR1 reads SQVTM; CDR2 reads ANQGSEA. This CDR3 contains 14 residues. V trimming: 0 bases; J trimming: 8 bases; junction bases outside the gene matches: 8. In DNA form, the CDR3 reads TGCAGCGTTGAAGATTCCCTCCGCGGGGGTACGCAGTATTTT. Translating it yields CSVEDSLRGGTQYF.

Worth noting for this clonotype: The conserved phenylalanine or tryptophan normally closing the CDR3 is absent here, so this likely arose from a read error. The CDR3 DNA reads as TGTGCCAGCAGTTACGACCCGAACACCGGGGAGCTGTTTCTT. Residues: CASSYDPNTGELFL. The chain uses TRBV6-5 and TRBJ2-2; the D is unclear. This CDR3 has 14 residues. Trimming cost V 2 bases and J 0 bases, with 4 bases left between them. CDR1 and CDR2 from the germline V gene are MNHEY and SVGAGI.

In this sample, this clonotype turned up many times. CDR3 sequence (DNA): TGTGCCAGCAGCCAAGATGCGTACGCTTACAATGAGCAGTTCTTC. Translated: CASSQDAYAYNEQFF. J is TRBJ2-1 and V is TRBV3-1; the D is unclear. The CDR3 runs 15 residues. V was cut by 0 bases and J by 4 bases, with 10 bases left in between. Germline values: CDR1 LGHDT, CDR2 YNNKEL (reference sequence).

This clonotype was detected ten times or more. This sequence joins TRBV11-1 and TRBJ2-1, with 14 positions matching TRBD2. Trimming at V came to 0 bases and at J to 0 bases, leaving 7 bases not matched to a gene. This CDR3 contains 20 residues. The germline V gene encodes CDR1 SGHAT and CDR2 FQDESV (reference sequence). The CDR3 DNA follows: TGTGCCAGCAGCTTAGCCGGGACTAGCGGGAGTTTATCCTCCTACAATGAGCAGTTCTTC. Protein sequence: CASSLAGTSGSLSSYNEQFF.

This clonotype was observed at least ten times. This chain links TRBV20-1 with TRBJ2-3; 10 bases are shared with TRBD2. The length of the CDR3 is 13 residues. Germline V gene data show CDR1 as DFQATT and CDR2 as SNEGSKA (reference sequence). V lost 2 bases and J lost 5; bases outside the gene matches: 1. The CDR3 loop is CSARLAGGDTQYF. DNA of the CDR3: TGCAGTGCTAGATTAGCGGGAGGAGATACGCAGTATTTT.

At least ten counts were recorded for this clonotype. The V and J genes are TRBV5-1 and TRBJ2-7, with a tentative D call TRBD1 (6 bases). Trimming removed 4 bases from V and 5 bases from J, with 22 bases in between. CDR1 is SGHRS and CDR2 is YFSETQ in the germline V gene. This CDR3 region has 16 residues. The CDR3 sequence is CASSPNRDTSRHEQYF. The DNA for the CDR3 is TGCGCCAGCAGCCCAAACCGGGACACGTCTCGTCACGAGCAGTACTTC.

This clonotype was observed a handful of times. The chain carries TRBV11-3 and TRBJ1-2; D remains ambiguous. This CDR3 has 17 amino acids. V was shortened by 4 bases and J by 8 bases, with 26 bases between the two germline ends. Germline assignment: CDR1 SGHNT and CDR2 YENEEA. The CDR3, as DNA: TGTGCCAGCAGCTCCCCGGGTGAAGGGCCCTCAGGATGGGGCTACACCTTC. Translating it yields CASSSPGEGPSGWGYTF.

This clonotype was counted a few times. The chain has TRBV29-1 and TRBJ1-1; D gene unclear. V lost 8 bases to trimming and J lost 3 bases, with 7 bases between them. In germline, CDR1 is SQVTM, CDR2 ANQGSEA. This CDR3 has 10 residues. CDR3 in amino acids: CSTVDTEAFF. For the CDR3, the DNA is TGCAGCACCGTGGACACTGAAGCTTTCTTT.

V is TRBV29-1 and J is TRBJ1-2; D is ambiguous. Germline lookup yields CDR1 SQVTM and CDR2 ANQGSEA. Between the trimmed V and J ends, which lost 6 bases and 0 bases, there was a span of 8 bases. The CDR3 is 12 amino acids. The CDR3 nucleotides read TGCAGCGTAATGCCGGCTAACTATGGCTACACCTTC. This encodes CSVMPANYGYTF.

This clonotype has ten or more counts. The CDR3 sequence is CASSFTVYGYTF. The CDR3 nucleotides read TGTGCCAGCAGTTTCACAGTCTATGGCTACACCTTC. This chain uses TRBV28 with TRBJ1-2; no reliable D call. The germline V and J ends were trimmed by 3 bases and 4 bases, with 6 bases remaining between them. CDR1 is MDHEN, CDR2 SYDVKM, per germline. This CDR3 is 12 amino acids long.

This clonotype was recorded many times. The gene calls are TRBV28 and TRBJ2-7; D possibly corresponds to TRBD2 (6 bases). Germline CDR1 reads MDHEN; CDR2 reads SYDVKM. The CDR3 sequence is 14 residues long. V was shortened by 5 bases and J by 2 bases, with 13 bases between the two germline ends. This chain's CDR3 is CASSHGGDPYEQYF. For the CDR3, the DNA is TGTGCCAGCAGTCATGGAGGGGACCCCTACGAGCAGTACTTC.

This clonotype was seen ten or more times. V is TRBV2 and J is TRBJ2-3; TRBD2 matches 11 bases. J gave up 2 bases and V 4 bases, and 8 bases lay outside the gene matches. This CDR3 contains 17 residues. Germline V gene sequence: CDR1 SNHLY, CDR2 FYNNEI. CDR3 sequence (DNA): TGTGCCAGCAGTGTTCCGACTAGCGGGAAGGACACAGATACGCAGTATTTT. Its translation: CASSVPTSGKDTDTQYF.

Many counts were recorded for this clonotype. The CDR3 sequence: CASSQGQGELFF. As DNA, the CDR3 is TGTGCCAGCAGCCAAGGCCAGGGGGAGCTGTTTTTT. The J gene is TRBJ2-2, the V gene TRBV3-1; D gene unclear. CDR3 length: 12 amino acids. Trimming shortened V by 1 base and J by 8 bases, and 5 bases separated the two germline ends. Germline CDR1 LGHDT, CDR2 YNNKEL (reference sequence).

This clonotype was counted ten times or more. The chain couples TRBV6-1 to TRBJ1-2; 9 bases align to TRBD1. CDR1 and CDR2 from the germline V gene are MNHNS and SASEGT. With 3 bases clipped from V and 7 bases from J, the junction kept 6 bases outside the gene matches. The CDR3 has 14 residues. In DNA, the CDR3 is TGTGCCAGCAGTGACTGGGGACAGGGAGGTGGCTACACCTTC. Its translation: CASSDWGQGGGYTF.

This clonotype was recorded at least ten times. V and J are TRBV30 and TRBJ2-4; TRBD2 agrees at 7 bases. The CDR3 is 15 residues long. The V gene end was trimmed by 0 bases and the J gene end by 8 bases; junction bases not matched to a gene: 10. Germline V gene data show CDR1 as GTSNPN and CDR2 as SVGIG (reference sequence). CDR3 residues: CAWSVEGREGDIQYF. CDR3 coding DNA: TGTGCCTGGAGTGTAGAAGGCAGGGAGGGAGACATTCAGTACTTC.

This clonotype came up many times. The CDR3 nucleotides read TGTGCCAGCACCTCCATCATGAACACTGAAGCTTTCTTT. Amino acid sequence: CASTSIMNTEAFF. V is TRBV5-8 and J is TRBJ1-1; unclear D gene. V was trimmed by 6 bases and J by 0 bases, leaving 9 bases between them. CDR3 size: 13 residues. Germline values: CDR1 SGHTS, CDR2 YDEGEE.

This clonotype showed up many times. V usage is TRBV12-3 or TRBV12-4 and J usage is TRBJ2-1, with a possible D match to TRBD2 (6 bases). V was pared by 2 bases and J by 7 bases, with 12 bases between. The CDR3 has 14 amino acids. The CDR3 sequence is CASSLRGLPNEQFF. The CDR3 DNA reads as TGTGCCAGCAGTTTACGGGGACTTCCAAATGAGCAGTTCTTC.